A selection of T cell receptor beta chains follows, all from one sample in a study of siplizumab effects on memory and regulatory T cells. Antigens of these TCRs are unknown. The table came from immunoSEQ multiplex PCR; TCRdb's copy has only in-frame clones and leaves some out. The sample records about 15,000 clones, around 41% being singletons. The material sequenced was CFSE-low (dividing) CD4+ T cells sorted from an allogeneic mixed lymphocyte reaction. The origin of the receptors is a human donor in good health; the cells came from an allogeneic mixed lymphocyte reaction. Some clones in this sample may be carry-over from other donors' samples. CDR3s include the opening cysteine and the closing phenylalanine or tryptophan. The order of the fields is D gene, clone size, J gene, V gene, CDR3 DNA, CDR3 protein. The D gene is left open where the match is weak. Clone size appears in some rows only: once, few, many, or a class for an expanded clone.

D gene: NA
clone size: NA
J gene: TRBJ2-3
V gene: TRBV10-3
CDR3 DNA: TGTGCCATCGGGATTGGCGGCACAGATACGCAGTATTTT
CDR3 protein: CAIGIGGTDTQYF

D gene: NA
clone size: NA
J gene: TRBJ1-1
V gene: TRBV30
CDR3 DNA: TGTGCCTGGAACTTCCCCCCGGGGGTGTCTCGGACAGCTTTCTTT
CDR3 protein: CAWNFPPGVSRTAFF

D gene: NA
clone size: many
J gene: TRBJ1-1
V gene: TRBV6-5
CDR3 DNA: TGTGCCAGCAGTTACAGCGGGGGCTCGAACACTGAAGCTTTCTTT
CDR3 protein: CASSYSGGSNTEAFF

D gene: NA
clone size: NA
J gene: TRBJ2-7
V gene: TRBV19
CDR3 DNA: TGTGCCAGTAGTCCGCGGATGTCCTACGAGCAGTACTTC
CDR3 protein: CASSPRMSYEQYF

D gene: TRBD1
clone size: few
J gene: TRBJ1-4
V gene: TRBV5-1
CDR3 DNA: TGCGCCAGCAGCTTGGCAGGGGGTTATGAAAAACTGTTTTTT
CDR3 protein: CASSLAGGYEKLFF

D gene: TRBD1
clone size: NA
J gene: TRBJ1-1
V gene: TRBV25-1
CDR3 DNA: TGTGCCAGCAGCAGGACAGGGCTAATGAACACTGAAGCTTTCTTT
CDR3 protein: CASSRTGLMNTEAFF

D gene: NA
clone size: NA
J gene: TRBJ2-3
V gene: TRBV9
CDR3 DNA: TGTGCCAGCAGCGTACAAAAAAAGGGGGGAGTTCACACAGATACGCAGTATTTT
CDR3 protein: CASSVQKKGGVHTDTQYF

D gene: NA
clone size: medium-sized
J gene: TRBJ1-5
V gene: TRBV2
CDR3 DNA: TGTGCCAGCAGTGAACTGACAGGCTACAATCAGCCCCAGCATTTT
CDR3 protein: CASSELTGYNQPQHF

D gene: TRBD1
clone size: NA
J gene: TRBJ1-2
V gene: TRBV11-2
CDR3 DNA: TGTGCCAGCAGCTTTCAGGGGGCGACCTATGGCTACACCTTC
CDR3 protein: CASSFQGATYGYTF

D gene: NA
clone size: NA
J gene: TRBJ1-2
V gene: TRBV6-6
CDR3 DNA: TGTGCCAGCAGTTACTCGAGGGGAAATTATGGCTACACCTTC
CDR3 protein: CASSYSRGNYGYTF

D gene: NA
clone size: NA
J gene: TRBJ2-1
V gene: TRBV6-5
CDR3 DNA: TGTGCCAGCAGTTACCCTAGTTCCAATGAGCAGTTCTTC
CDR3 protein: CASSYPSSNEQFF

D gene: TRBD1
clone size: NA
J gene: TRBJ2-7
V gene: TRBV2
CDR3 DNA: TGTGCCAGCAAGAGAGGACAGGGAGTCTACGAGCAGTACTTC
CDR3 protein: CASKRGQGVYEQYF

D gene: TRBD2
clone size: NA
J gene: TRBJ2-2
V gene: TRBV18
CDR3 DNA: TGTGCCAGCTCAAACCTGATATTATTAGCGGGAGGCACCGGGGAGCTGTTTTTT
CDR3 protein: CASSNLILLAGGTGELFF

D gene: TRBD1
clone size: NA
J gene: TRBJ1-1
V gene: TRBV9
CDR3 DNA: TGTGCCAGCAGCGTACACACCATTGGACAGGGGGGGACTGAAGCTTTCTTT
CDR3 protein: CASSVHTIGQGGTEAFF

D gene: NA
clone size: NA
J gene: TRBJ1-2
V gene: TRBV11-2
CDR3 DNA: TGTGCCAGCAGCTTAGATTTGGGTCGATGGTATGGCTACACCTTC
CDR3 protein: CASSLDLGRWYGYTF

D gene: TRBD2
clone size: NA
J gene: TRBJ2-7
V gene: TRBV5-6
CDR3 DNA: TGTGCCAGCAGCCCGGACGGGAGGGACGAGCAGTACTTC
CDR3 protein: CASSPDGRDEQYF

D gene: TRBD2
clone size: NA
J gene: TRBJ2-3
V gene: TRBV7-2
CDR3 DNA: TGTGCCAGCAGCTTAGTACCTCGCGGGAGCATGGATACGCAGTATTTT
CDR3 protein: CASSLVPRGSMDTQYF

D gene: TRBD2
clone size: few
J gene: TRBJ2-3
V gene: TRBV5-1
CDR3 DNA: TGCGCCAGCAGCTTAATAATAGCGGGACTGCAGTATTTT
CDR3 protein: CASSLIIAGLQYF

D gene: NA
clone size: few
J gene: TRBJ1-5
V gene: TRBV6-1
CDR3 DNA: TGTGCCATAGGTTTCAATCAGCCCCAGCATTTT
CDR3 protein: CAIGFNQPQHF

D gene: TRBD1
clone size: NA
J gene: TRBJ2-7
V gene: TRBV6-5
CDR3 DNA: TGTGCCAGCAGTCCCCGGACAGGTGTGTCCTACGAGCAGTACTTC
CDR3 protein: CASSPRTGVSYEQYF

D gene: NA
clone size: NA
J gene: TRBJ1-1
V gene: TRBV7-9
CDR3 DNA: TGTGCCAGCAGCCTAGAGGTCCGGGACACTGGGGCTGAAGCTTTCTTT
CDR3 protein: CASSLEVRDTGAEAFF

D gene: NA
clone size: NA
J gene: TRBJ2-7
V gene: TRBV2
CDR3 DNA: TGTGCCAGCAGAGCCCCCTTCCACCGGAGCTCCTACGAGCAGTACTTC
CDR3 protein: CASRAPFHRSSYEQYF

D gene: TRBD1
clone size: few
J gene: TRBJ1-2
V gene: TRBV5-4
CDR3 DNA: TGTGCCAGCAGCTCATCAGGGGGCTCTGGCTACACCTTC
CDR3 protein: CASSSSGGSGYTF

D gene: NA
clone size: NA
J gene: TRBJ2-2
V gene: TRBV6-5
CDR3 DNA: TGTGCCCCACGCCCGATTGAAGCCCGAACCGGGGAGCTGTTTTTT
CDR3 protein: CAPRPIEARTGELFF

D gene: NA
clone size: NA
J gene: TRBJ2-3
V gene: TRBV18
CDR3 DNA: TGTGCCAGCTCAATGACCTTCACAGATACGCAGTATTTT
CDR3 protein: CASSMTFTDTQYF

D gene: NA
clone size: few
J gene: TRBJ2-7
V gene: TRBV6-1
CDR3 DNA: TGTGCCAGCAGTGAATACGTTGGGAACGAGCAGTACTTC
CDR3 protein: CASSEYVGNEQYF

D gene: NA
clone size: NA
J gene: TRBJ2-2
V gene: TRBV9
CDR3 DNA: TGTGCCAGCAGCGCTACCGGGGAGCTGTTTTTT
CDR3 protein: CASSATGELFF

D gene: NA
clone size: few
J gene: TRBJ2-7
V gene: TRBV5-6
CDR3 DNA: TGTGCCAGCAGCTTGGGTCTTGAAAACAGCCGAACCTACGAGCAGTACTTC
CDR3 protein: CASSLGLENSRTYEQYF

D gene: NA
clone size: NA
J gene: TRBJ2-7
V gene: TRBV18
CDR3 DNA: TGTGCCAGCTCACCAACGTCTTGGACCGCCCCTGGGCCCTACGAGCAGTACTTC
CDR3 protein: CASSPTSWTAPGPYEQYF

D gene: TRBD2
clone size: few
J gene: TRBJ2-5
V gene: TRBV10-3
CDR3 DNA: TGTGCCATCAGCCATAGCGGGAGGGCCCGTGAGACCCAGTACTTC
CDR3 protein: CAISHSGRARETQYF

D gene: NA
clone size: NA
J gene: TRBJ1-2
V gene: TRBV5-4
CDR3 DNA: TGTGCCAGCAGCCCGACCGGACTTATTTTCTCTGGCTACACCTTC
CDR3 protein: CASSPTGLIFSGYTF

D gene: NA
clone size: NA
J gene: TRBJ2-3
V gene: TRBV9
CDR3 DNA: TGTGCCAGCGGTGGAAGGCGGAACACAGATACGCAGTATTTT
CDR3 protein: CASGGRRNTDTQYF

D gene: NA
clone size: NA
J gene: TRBJ2-5
V gene: TRBV23-1
CDR3 DNA: TGCGCCAGCAGTCAATCGGTCCTTGCCCCAACCCCGTATCAAGAGACCCAGTACTTC
CDR3 protein: CASSQSVLAPTPYQETQYF

D gene: NA
clone size: NA
J gene: TRBJ2-3
V gene: TRBV19
CDR3 DNA: TGTGCCACCCAAACCAGCAGCCTCACAGATACGCAGTATTTT
CDR3 protein: CATQTSSLTDTQYF

D gene: NA
clone size: once
J gene: TRBJ1-1
V gene: TRBV6-1
CDR3 DNA: TGTGCCAGCAGTCGGGGGGGCTTTAACACTGAAGCTTTCTTT
CDR3 protein: CASSRGGFNTEAFF

D gene: NA
clone size: NA
J gene: TRBJ2-1
V gene: TRBV6-1
CDR3 DNA: TGTGCCAGCAGTGAAAGTCGGGGAATGGGTGAGCAGTTCTTC
CDR3 protein: CASSESRGMGEQFF

D gene: TRBD2
clone size: NA
J gene: TRBJ2-7
V gene: TRBV27
CDR3 DNA: TGTGCCAGCAGTTTCCCCTCCGGGACTAGCGGGGGAAAGCAGTACTTC
CDR3 protein: CASSFPSGTSGGKQYF

D gene: NA
clone size: medium-sized
J gene: TRBJ2-5
V gene: TRBV2
CDR3 DNA: TGTGCCACCACTTGGGGGGGCGTGGGGGAGACCCAGTACTTC
CDR3 protein: CATTWGGVGETQYF

D gene: TRBD1
clone size: NA
J gene: TRBJ1-1
V gene: TRBV7-8
CDR3 DNA: TGTGCCAGCAGCTACCCGGGACAGGGGGCAGGGGACACTGAAGCTTTCTTT
CDR3 protein: CASSYPGQGAGDTEAFF

D gene: TRBD1
clone size: NA
J gene: TRBJ2-7
V gene: TRBV2
CDR3 DNA: TGTGCCAGCAGTGCCAGGACAGGGGGATTTTACGAGCAGTACTTC
CDR3 protein: CASSARTGGFYEQYF

D gene: TRBD1
clone size: NA
J gene: TRBJ1-5
V gene: TRBV5-1
CDR3 DNA: TGCGCCAGCAGCTTAGGGGGCAGGGGGAGCAATCAGCCCCAGCATTTT
CDR3 protein: CASSLGGRGSNQPQHF

D gene: TRBD2
clone size: NA
J gene: TRBJ2-1
V gene: TRBV29-1
CDR3 DNA: TGCAGCGTTTTAGGACTAGCGGGTGGTGAGCAGTTCTTC
CDR3 protein: CSVLGLAGGEQFF

D gene: NA
clone size: NA
J gene: TRBJ2-5
V gene: TRBV6-6
CDR3 DNA: TGTGCCAGCAGTTACGTCCCTCAGGGGTGGGAGACCCAGTACTTC
CDR3 protein: CASSYVPQGWETQYF

D gene: TRBD2
clone size: NA
J gene: TRBJ2-7
V gene: TRBV5-4
CDR3 DNA: TGTGCCAGCAGCTTCGTTGGTGCAGCGGGGAGGTCCTACGAGCAGTACTTC
CDR3 protein: CASSFVGAAGRSYEQYF

D gene: TRBD2
clone size: medium-sized
J gene: TRBJ2-3
V gene: TRBV19
CDR3 DNA: TGTGCCAGTAGTAAGGCGGGAGGTATTCGGGATACGCAGTATTTT
CDR3 protein: CASSKAGGIRDTQYF

D gene: NA
clone size: NA
J gene: TRBJ1-6
V gene: TRBV4-1
CDR3 DNA: TGCGCCAGCAGCCAAGAAAGTAGCTCCTATAATTCACCCCTCCACTTT
CDR3 protein: CASSQESSSYNSPLHF

D gene: TRBD1
clone size: NA
J gene: TRBJ1-6
V gene: TRBV28
CDR3 DNA: TGTGCCAGCAGTGATGGACAGGGGGCAAATTCACCCCTCCACTTT
CDR3 protein: CASSDGQGANSPLHF

D gene: NA
clone size: NA
J gene: TRBJ2-2
V gene: TRBV5-5
CDR3 DNA: TGTGCCAGCATGATTGAGGGATTATCGGCCGGGGAGCTGTTTTTT
CDR3 protein: CASMIEGLSAGELFF

D gene: TRBD2
clone size: NA
J gene: TRBJ2-1
V gene: TRBV6-1
CDR3 DNA: TGTGCCAGCAGTGCCCGATTTCTAGCGGGCTTCTACAATGAGCAGTTCTTC
CDR3 protein: CASSARFLAGFYNEQFF

D gene: TRBD1
clone size: many
J gene: TRBJ2-5
V gene: TRBV19
CDR3 DNA: TGTGCCAGTAGTAACGACAGGGTCAGTTCGGAGACCCAGTACTTC
CDR3 protein: CASSNDRVSSETQYF

D gene: TRBD1
clone size: NA
J gene: TRBJ1-4
V gene: TRBV6-6
CDR3 DNA: TGTGCCAGCAGTGACCTGACAGGGGGGGCTGAAAAACTGTTTTTT
CDR3 protein: CASSDLTGGAEKLFF

D gene: TRBD1
clone size: NA
J gene: TRBJ2-6
V gene: TRBV28
CDR3 DNA: TGTGCCAGCAGTTCGACAGGGGGCGTTTCTGGGGCCAACGTCCTGACTTTC
CDR3 protein: CASSSTGGVSGANVLTF

D gene: TRBD2
clone size: once
J gene: TRBJ2-5
V gene: TRBV19
CDR3 DNA: TGTGCCAGTAGTATAGGGGCGGGAGCAAAGGACCAGTACTTC
CDR3 protein: CASSIGAGAKDQYF

D gene: TRBD1
clone size: NA
J gene: TRBJ1-5
V gene: TRBV5-1
CDR3 DNA: TGCGCCAGCAGCCCGGCAGGGGGTTCGTTTCAGCCCCAGCATTTT
CDR3 protein: CASSPAGGSFQPQHF

D gene: TRBD1
clone size: few
J gene: TRBJ2-1
V gene: TRBV11-2
CDR3 DNA: TGTGCCAGCAGTCCGGACAGGGGCACCTACAATGAGCAGTTCTTC
CDR3 protein: CASSPDRGTYNEQFF

D gene: TRBD2
clone size: few
J gene: TRBJ2-7
V gene: TRBV30
CDR3 DNA: TGTGCCTGGAGTGAGGGACTAGCGGCTAACGAGCAGTACTTC
CDR3 protein: CAWSEGLAANEQYF

D gene: NA
clone size: few
J gene: TRBJ2-2
V gene: TRBV29-1
CDR3 DNA: TGCAGCGTTGGGGTGGGGGGCACCGGGGAGCTGTTTTTT
CDR3 protein: CSVGVGGTGELFF

D gene: TRBD2
clone size: few
J gene: TRBJ2-6
V gene: TRBV18
CDR3 DNA: TGTGCCAGCTCACCTGGACTAGCGCGAGAGGCGGGTGGGGCCAACGTCCTGACTTTC
CDR3 protein: CASSPGLAREAGGANVLTF

D gene: NA
clone size: NA
J gene: TRBJ2-6
V gene: TRBV4-1
CDR3 DNA: TGCGCCAGCAGCCGTAAATCCTTTGACGACTCTGGGGCCAACGTCCTGACTTTC
CDR3 protein: CASSRKSFDDSGANVLTF